Listed here are 26 T cell receptor beta chains from one sample, sequenced in a study of blood T cells in healthy people across ages. A second PCR of 7 to 11 cycles used a sample-barcoded 5' primer and a J-beta primer mix. A single record per CDR3 protein comes from TCRdb applying MiXCR to the 5' RACE reads. The sample lists roughly 2 million distinct CDR3 sequences; about 50% were seen once. Sequenced material: blood. The receptor set was obtained from a woman in her 40s in good health.

The chain is built from TRBV28 and TRBJ2-1; 16 positions match TRBD2. The CDR3 is made up of 16 amino acids. The germline gives CDR1 MDHEN, CDR2 SYDVKM. J was trimmed by 1 base and V by 7 bases; bases with no gene match: 1. CDR3 amino acids: CASKGLAGGSYNEQFF. For the CDR3, the DNA is TGTGCCAGCAAGGGACTAGCGGGGGGGTCCTACAATGAGCAGTTCTTC.

This clonotype was recorded many times. The chain is built from TRBV12-3 or TRBV12-4 and TRBJ1-1; D is possibly TRBD1 (5 bases). The CDR3 spans 12 residues. The V end lost 3 bases, the J end lost 4 bases, and 6 bases lay between the germline ends. Here the CDR3 DNA reads TGTGCCAGCAGTTTGGGGGTCACTGAAGCTTTCTTT. Its translation: CASSLGVTEAFF.

The J gene is TRBJ2-5, the V gene TRBV5-6; no reliable D call. The CDR3 sequence is 15 residues long. V was pared by 0 bases and J by 5 bases, with 14 bases between. Per germline, CDR1 SGHDT and CDR2 YYEEEE. The CDR3 region is CASSLAGMVWETQYF. DNA of the CDR3: TGTGCCAGCAGCTTGGCCGGTATGGTTTGGGAGACCCAGTACTTC.

This clonotype showed up just a few times. The genes are TRBV11-3 and TRBJ2-4; 7 bases agree with TRBD2. The DNA end is more similar to TRBJ2-5, so the J call may be wrong. The CDR3 is 13 residues long. Germline CDR1 SGHNT, CDR2 YENEEA. In nucleotides, the CDR3 is TGTGCCAGCAGCTTAACTACGGGGGGGACCCAGTACTTC. Amino acids: CASSLTTGGTQYF.

This clonotype was counted ten times or more. The chain's CDR3 is CASLRQGTIDTQYF. The DNA for the CDR3 is TGTGCCAGCCTCCGACAGGGGACCATAGATACGCAGTATTTT. The genes are TRBV27 and TRBJ2-3, with 8 bases lining up with TRBD1. The CDR3 loop spans 14 amino acids. With 8 bases clipped from V and 5 bases from J, the junction kept 9 bases outside the gene matches. Germline V gene data show CDR1 as MNHEY and CDR2 as SMNVEV (reference sequence).

Comments on this clonotype: At one of its ends the junction is not consistent with the germline gene, which may arise from a read error. This sequence joins TRBV20-1 and TRBJ1-5; 10 nucleotides align to TRBD1. Germline V CDR1 and CDR2: DFQATT, SNEGSKA (reference sequence). There are 15 residues in the CDR3. CDR3 coding DNA: TGCAGTGCTAGAGATGGGTCGGACAGGGGGAAGCCCCAGCATTTC. This codes for CSARDGSDRGKPQHF.

This clonotype was seen a few times. The chain joins TRBV6-5 to TRBJ1-2; D gene ambiguous. Germline CDR1 reads MNHEY; CDR2 reads SVGAGI. Deletions cut 0 bases from V and 2 bases from J, with 7 bases between. The CDR3 runs 14 residues. CDR3 protein: CASSYSKVNYGYTF. The CDR3 bases are TGTGCCAGCAGTTACTCGAAGGTCAACTATGGCTACACCTTC.

V gene TRBV5-1 combines with J gene TRBJ2-6, with 7 bases aligning to TRBD2. This CDR3 region has 16 residues. Germline V lookup: CDR1 SGHRS, CDR2 YFSETQ. The V gene end was trimmed by 4 bases and the J gene end by 3 bases; junction bases not matched to a gene: 7. The CDR3 loop reads CASSPLGGFGANVLTF. CDR3 sequence (DNA): TGCGCCAGCAGCCCCCTGGGGGGGTTTGGGGCCAACGTCCTGACTTTC.

The chain links TRBV27 to TRBJ1-5, with TRBD1 matching over 7 bases. After removal of 4 bases from V and 2 bases from J, the junction contained 5 bases not matched to a gene. The CDR3 has 15 amino acids. Germline assignment: CDR1 MNHEY and CDR2 SMNVEV (reference sequence). The DNA for the CDR3 is TGTGCCAGCAGTTCGCACCAGGGGGGCAATCAGCCCCAGCATTTT. It is translated as CASSSHQGGNQPQHF.

This clonotype showed up many times. V gene TRBV27 combines with J gene TRBJ2-7; 9 bases are shared with TRBD1. In germline, CDR1 is MNHEY, CDR2 SMNVEV (reference sequence). The CDR3 runs to 14 residues. The trim removed 5 bases at V and 4 bases at J, leaving 6 bases unmatched. CDR3 in amino acids: CASSLTGTGYEQYF. Here the CDR3 DNA reads TGTGCCAGCAGTCTAACCGGGACAGGGTACGAGCAGTACTTC.

The chain couples TRBV11-2 to TRBJ2-1; 8 bases align to TRBD1. The V segment lost 6 bases and the J segment 8 bases; nucleotides outside the gene matches: 12. The germline V gene has CDR1 SGHAT and CDR2 FQNNGV. The length of the CDR3 is 15 residues. DNA of the CDR3: TGTGCCAGCAGTTCTGTATCGGACAGGGCGTATGAGCAGTTCTTC. It yields the protein CASSSVSDRAYEQFF.

The chain is built from TRBV28 and TRBJ1-5; D not resolved. The V end was cut by 7 bases, the J end by 3 bases, with 4 bases between. The CDR3 spans 11 residues. Germline CDR1 is MDHEN and CDR2 is SYDVKM. The CDR3 protein is CASTNNQPQHF. In DNA, the CDR3 is TGTGCCAGCACCAACAATCAGCCCCAGCATTTT.

The rearrangement uses TRBV6-5 and TRBJ2-7, with 8 nucleotides matching TRBD1. Germline V gene lookup returns CDR1 MNHEY and CDR2 SVGAGI. The CDR3 consists of 14 residues. V lost 6 bases and J lost 7; bases outside the gene matches: 11. CDR3 nucleotide sequence: TGTGCCAGCAGACGGGACAGGCAAAGAAATGAGCAGTACTTC. Translated: CASRRDRQRNEQYF.

V is TRBV7-2 and J is TRBJ2-3; D remains ambiguous. Per the germline V gene, CDR1 is SGHTA and CDR2 is FQGNSA. The CDR3 totals 17 residues. V was cut by 4 bases and J by 0 bases, with 17 bases left in between. CDR3 residues: CASSSPRRQPSTDTQYF. The DNA of the CDR3 is TGTGCCAGCAGCTCACCTCGGCGGCAGCCTAGCACAGATACGCAGTATTTT.

This clonotype was observed a handful of times. The chain links TRBV3-1 to TRBJ1-2; D gene unclear. Germline lookup yields CDR1 LGHDT and CDR2 YNNKEL (reference sequence). Trimming pared 1 base from V and 6 bases from J, leaving 12 bases between. The CDR3 covers 14 residues. CDR3 nucleotides: TGTGCCAGCAGCCAAGGTACTCAGCCGCATGGCTACACCTTC. Its translation is CASSQGTQPHGYTF.

This clonotype was seen a handful of times. The V gene is TRBV2, the J gene TRBJ2-5; no reliable D call. V gave up 4 bases and J gave up 9 bases, with 9 bases separating them. The CDR3 sequence is 11 residues long. In germline, CDR1 is SNHLY, CDR2 FYNNEI. CDR3 nucleotide sequence: TGTGCCAGCAGTGTGGGTACCCCCCAGTACTTC. Protein product: CASSVGTPQYF.

CDR3 in amino acids: CATSLTGTGSYEQYF. Here the CDR3 DNA reads TGTGCCACCAGCTTAACCGGGACAGGGTCCTACGAGCAGTACTTC. The rearrangement links TRBV15 to TRBJ2-7, with TRBD1 identical over 9 bases. V trimming: 5 bases; J trimming: 1 base; junction bases outside the gene matches: 6. Germline V CDR1 and CDR2: LNHNV, YYDKDF (reference sequence). This CDR3 spans 15 amino acids.

The rearrangement uses TRBV20-1 and TRBJ2-3; 8 nucleotides agree with TRBD2. The CDR3 length is 12 residues. Germline assignment: CDR1 DFQATT and CDR2 SNEGSKA (reference sequence). The CDR3 coding sequence is TGCGGGGCGGGGGGCGACTCAGATACGCAGTATTTT. Translation gives CGAGGDSDTQYF.

This clonotype was counted a single time. The chain couples TRBV6-4 to TRBJ2-1, with a possible D match to TRBD1 (6 bases). This CDR3 region has 16 residues. V lost 2 bases and J 6 bases, leaving 17 bases between the germline ends. Germline CDR1 is MRHNA and CDR2 is SNTAGT. Written as DNA, the CDR3 is TGTGCCAGCAGTGACCGCAAGGGACATTCCCCCAATGAGCAGTTCTTC. It specifies CASSDRKGHSPNEQFF.

The chain links TRBV10-1 to TRBJ2-4, with a weak D call TRBD1 (5 bases). Germline CDR1 WNHNN, CDR2 SYGVQD (reference sequence). The V end lost 0 bases, the J end lost 4 bases, and 13 bases lay between the germline ends. The CDR3 runs to 16 residues. CDR3 loop: CASSESRMSGKNIQYF. CDR3 bases: TGCGCCAGCAGTGAGTCTAGGATGTCAGGGAAAAACATTCAGTACTTC.

The V gene is TRBV24-1, the J gene TRBJ2-1; 9 bases agree with TRBD1. The J call could be wrong; TRBJ2-7 is a better fit for the DNA end. Germline V gene lookup returns CDR1 KGHDR and CDR2 SFDVKD. This CDR3 has 15 amino acids. The CDR3, as DNA: TGTGCCACCAGTGATTATGGACAGGGGCGTAATGAGCAGTACTTC. Translation: CATSDYGQGRNEQYF.

The chain recombines TRBV27 with TRBJ2-5; D gene uncertain. V lost 5 bases, J lost 5 bases, and 12 bases lay in between. Germline CDR1 MNHEY, CDR2 SMNVEV (reference sequence). This CDR3 is built from 13 residues. CDR3 bases: TGTGCCAGCAGTGTAGGGTGGCCGGAGACCCAGTACTTC. Translating gives CASSVGWPETQYF.

For the CDR3, the DNA is TGTGCCAGCAGCTTAGCAGCTCCCGGAGGCGAGCAGTTCTTC. Protein product: CASSLAAPGGEQFF. The rearrangement links TRBV7-3 to TRBJ2-1, with a weak D call TRBD2 (5 bases). The CDR3 consists of 14 residues. Per the germline V gene, CDR1 is SGHTA and CDR2 is FQGTGA. V shed 2 bases and J shed 10 bases, with 15 bases lying between them. Full variable domain (outside the CDR3, taken from reference TRBV7-3 and TRBJ2-1): GAGVSQTPSNKVTEKGKYVELRCDPISGHTALYWYRQSLGQGPEFLIYFQGTGAADDSGLPNDRFFAVRPEGSVSTLKIQRTERGDSAVYLCASSLAAPGGEQFFGPGTRLTVL.

This chain links TRBV2 with TRBJ2-7; TRBD1 aligns across 8 bases. Per the germline V gene, CDR1 is SNHLY and CDR2 is FYNNEI. CDR3 length: 16 residues. Trimming at V came to 7 bases and at J to 2 bases, leaving 13 bases not matched to a gene. The DNA of the CDR3 is TGTGCCAGCAACCACCCAACCGGGACAGGTACCTACGAGCAGTACTTC. Translation: CASNHPTGTGTYEQYF.

The DNA of the CDR3 is TGTGCCAGCAGCTCCTTGGGGCCGGGGAGCACAGATACGCAGTATTTT. It is translated as CASSSLGPGSTDTQYF. The chain couples TRBV6-5 to TRBJ2-3; D could derive from TRBD1 or TRBD2 (5 bases each). This CDR3 contains 16 residues. Trimming shortened V by 6 bases and J by 0 bases, and 16 bases separated the two germline ends. Germline V gene lookup returns CDR1 MNHEY and CDR2 SVGAGI.

This clonotype appeared once. The chain uses TRBV24-1 and TRBJ2-2; 12 bases align to TRBD2. This CDR3 spans 18 amino acids. Trimming cost V 3 bases and J 2 bases; bases outside gene matches: 6. CDR1 is KGHDR, CDR2 SFDVKD, per germline. The DNA for the CDR3 is TGTGCCACCAGTGATCTCACTAGCGGGGGGCCCAACACCGGGGAGCTGTTTTTT. This encodes CATSDLTSGGPNTGELFF.